This is a list of T cell receptor beta chains from one sample in a study of blood T cell repertoires in COVID-19. The method was immunoSEQ multiplex PCR; TCRdb's version includes in-frame clones alone and lacks a portion of them. The table shows 170,000 or so clones, with approximately 86% occurring only once. The sequencing sample was made of peripheral blood. These receptors all stem from a man aged 35 to 55 with active or convalescent COVID-19. Both conserved end residues are part of each CDR3. The D gene is left open where the match is weak. Size values are once, few and many counts, or a class for expanded clones, and some rows have none.

j_call d_call clone_size v_call cdr3_aa cdr3_nt
TRBJ1-5 . . TRBV7-8 CASSLTGVSNQPQHF TGTGCCAGCAGCTTAACAGGAGTTAGCAATCAGCCCCAGCATTTT
TRBJ1-6 . . TRBV3-1/TRBV3-2 CASSQDADNSPLHF TGTGCCAGCAGCCAAGATGCAGATAATTCACCCCTCCACTTT
TRBJ1-3 . . TRBV9 CASGRGGNTIYF TGTGCCAGCGGAAGGGGGGGAAACACCATATATTTT
TRBJ2-3 TRBD2 . TRBV4-1 CASSQGGTNTQYF TGCGCCAGCAGCCAGGGGGGGACTAATACGCAGTATTTT
TRBJ2-7 . . TRBV13 CASSLAGYGSYEQYF TGTGCCAGCAGCTTAGCGGGGTACGGGTCCTACGAGCAGTACTTC
TRBJ2-2 TRBD1 . TRBV3-1/TRBV3-2 CASSQGTGDTGELFF TGTGCCAGCAGCCAAGGGACAGGGGACACCGGGGAGCTGTTTTTT
TRBJ2-5 . . TRBV7-2 CASTFGTGRETQYF TGTGCCAGCACCTTTGGAACAGGGCGGGAGACCCAGTACTTC
TRBJ1-1 TRBD1 . TRBV30 CALTEGANTEAFF TGTGCTTTAACTGAGGGGGCGAACACTGAAGCTTTCTTT
TRBJ2-1 TRBD2 . TRBV4-2 CASSQARSSGGPLSYNEQFF TGTGCCAGCAGCCAAGCTCGATCTAGCGGGGGACCACTCTCCTACAATGAGCAGTTCTTC
TRBJ1-2 . . TRBV25-1 CASSELGGVSYGYTF TGTGCCAGCAGTGAATTAGGGGGGGTTAGCTATGGCTACACCTTC
TRBJ2-3 . . TRBV28 CASSLRVISTDTQYF TGTGCCAGCAGTTTACGGGTAATCAGCACAGATACGCAGTATTTT
TRBJ2-7 . . TRBV19 CASSMTVTSYEQYF TGTGCCAGTAGTATGACAGTGACCTCCTACGAGCAGTACTTC
TRBJ2-3 . . TRBV28 CASSMATGSGTDTQYF TGTGCCAGCAGTATGGCCACAGGATCTGGCACAGATACGCAGTATTTT
TRBJ2-1 . . TRBV2 CASSRGEQFF TGTGCCAGCAGTCGGGGTGAGCAGTTCTTC
TRBJ1-1 TRBD1 . TRBV2 CASSETGGEAFF TGTGCCAGCAGCGAGACAGGGGGTGAAGCTTTCTTT
TRBJ1-4 TRBD1 . TRBV7-2 CASSLAWGQSNEKLFF TGTGCCAGCAGCTTAGCTTGGGGACAGTCGAATGAAAAACTGTTTTTT
TRBJ1-1 . once TRBV7-2 CASIPGRGNTEAFF TGTGCCAGCATTCCAGGGCGCGGGAACACTGAAGCTTTCTTT